The rows below give T cell receptor beta chains drawn from one sample of a study of shared clonotypes between healthy human individuals. TCRdb's copy holds only in-frame clones and misses some; the assay was immunoSEQ multiplex PCR. Among 2 million to 3 million clones listed, 80% to 95% were seen once. The sample comprised naive CD4+ T cells from PBMCs. The receptor set was obtained from a man younger than 30 in good health. Some clones in this sample may be carry-over from other donors' samples. Both conserved end residues are part of each CDR3. D genes are given only for firm matches. Only part of the rows carry a size: once, few, many, or a class if the clone is expanded.

V: TRBV11-3
size: once
D: TRBD1
J: TRBJ1-1
DNA: TGTGCCAGCAGCTGGGACAGCTACACTGAAGCTTTCTTT
CDR3: CASSWDSYTEAFF

V: TRBV28
size: .
D: .
J: TRBJ2-7
DNA: TGTGCCAGCAGTTTGCCCTCGGGGTACGAGCAGTACTTC
CDR3: CASSLPSGYEQYF

V: TRBV28
size: .
D: TRBD1
J: TRBJ1-2
DNA: TGTGCCAGCAGTTCCCTCCAAGACAGGGGGCTAAATAGAGGTGGCTACACCTTC
CDR3: CASSSLQDRGLNRGGYTF

V: TRBV7-8
size: once
D: .
J: TRBJ1-1
DNA: TGTGCCAGCAGCTTACAGGTATCCGGTGAAGCTTTCTTT
CDR3: CASSLQVSGEAFF

V: TRBV25-1
size: .
D: .
J: TRBJ2-3
DNA: TGTGCCAGCCTCCGAATCGTTACGGAAAGAAGCACAGATACGCAGTATTTT
CDR3: CASLRIVTERSTDTQYF

V: TRBV5-1
size: .
D: .
J: TRBJ2-2
DNA: TGCGCCAGCAGCTTGGCCTGGGCGGCACTCGGGGTGACCGGGGAGCTGTTTTTT
CDR3: CASSLAWAALGVTGELFF

V: TRBV5-5
size: .
D: TRBD1
J: TRBJ2-7
DNA: TGTGCCAGCAGCCGCCTCCGGGGACAGGGGGACGAGCAGTACTTC
CDR3: CASSRLRGQGDEQYF

V: TRBV6-1
size: .
D: .
J: TRBJ1-4
DNA: TGTGCCAGCAGTGGTGTATTTGGGAGAAGTAATGAAAAACTGTTTTTT
CDR3: CASSGVFGRSNEKLFF

V: TRBV29-1
size: .
D: TRBD2
J: TRBJ2-3
DNA: TGCAGCGGGGCCGGACTAGCGGGAGAACAGTGGAGCACAGATACGCAGTATTTT
CDR3: CSGAGLAGEQWSTDTQYF

V: TRBV7-9
size: .
D: .
J: TRBJ2-2
DNA: TGTGCCAGCAGCTCCCTGGGAGCGCCGAACACCGGGGAGCTGTTTTTT
CDR3: CASSSLGAPNTGELFF

V: TRBV9
size: once
D: .
J: TRBJ2-1
DNA: TGTGCCAGCAGCGTAGGGGAGGATGAGCAGTTCTTC
CDR3: CASSVGEDEQFF

V: TRBV18
size: .
D: .
J: TRBJ2-2
DNA: TGTGCCAGCTCACCTCCCGGGGGGCTAGGAAGTGGAACCGGGGAGCTGTTTTTT
CDR3: CASSPPGGLGSGTGELFF

V: TRBV11-2
size: few
D: .
J: TRBJ1-5
DNA: TGTGCCAGCAGCTCGACAGTTTTACGTCAGCCCCAGCATTTT
CDR3: CASSSTVLRQPQHF

V: TRBV4-1
size: .
D: .
J: TRBJ1-5
DNA: TGCGCCAGCAGCCAAGAAGGAATAGGCAGGAATCAGCCCCAGCATTTT
CDR3: CASSQEGIGRNQPQHF

V: TRBV18
size: .
D: TRBD2
J: TRBJ2-7
DNA: TGTGCCAGCTCAACGACCGGGACTAGCAGGTCCTACGAGCAGTACTTC
CDR3: CASSTTGTSRSYEQYF

V: TRBV5-1
size: .
D: .
J: TRBJ2-3
DNA: TGCGCCAGCAGCCTACCTCTACGACAGGGAGGTGCAGATACGCAGTATTTT
CDR3: CASSLPLRQGGADTQYF

V: TRBV6-5
size: once
D: TRBD1
J: TRBJ2-7
DNA: TGTGCCAGCAGTTACGGGCTTGGGACAGGGTCCTACGAGCAGTACTTC
CDR3: CASSYGLGTGSYEQYF

V: TRBV11-2
size: .
D: .
J: TRBJ2-3
DNA: TGTGCCAGCAGCTTATGGAGGCGCAGTACAGATACGCAGTATTTT
CDR3: CASSLWRRSTDTQYF

V: TRBV7-3
size: once
D: .
J: TRBJ1-1
DNA: TGTGCCAGCAGCTTAGTGGAGGGGTACACTGAAGCTTTCTTT
CDR3: CASSLVEGYTEAFF

V: TRBV11-2
size: .
D: TRBD2
J: TRBJ2-7
DNA: TGTGCCAGCAGCGGAAATAGCGGGAGGGGCGAGCAGTACTTC
CDR3: CASSGNSGRGEQYF

V: TRBV11-2
size: .
D: .
J: TRBJ2-5
DNA: TGTGCCAGCAGCCCCCGCGGGGAGACCCAGTACTTC
CDR3: CASSPRGETQYF

V: TRBV9
size: few
D: .
J: TRBJ1-5
DNA: TGTGCCAGCAGCGTAGAGAACGGAAATCAGCCCCAGCATTTT
CDR3: CASSVENGNQPQHF

V: TRBV2
size: few
D: .
J: TRBJ1-5
DNA: TGTGCCAGCAGTGAATCCGGCAATCAGCCCCAGCATTTT
CDR3: CASSESGNQPQHF

V: TRBV6-4
size: .
D: TRBD1
J: TRBJ2-2
DNA: TGTGCCAGCAGTCCGGGCAGGGGGCTCGACACCGGGGAGCTGTTTTTT
CDR3: CASSPGRGLDTGELFF

V: TRBV11-2
size: .
D: .
J: TRBJ2-2
DNA: TGTGCCAGCAGCACTAGCCGGAGACTCGGGGAGCTGTTTTTT
CDR3: CASSTSRRLGELFF

V: TRBV5-1
size: .
D: .
J: TRBJ2-3
DNA: TGCGCCAGCAGCTCCCAGGGGGGAGATACGCAGTATTTT
CDR3: CASSSQGGDTQYF